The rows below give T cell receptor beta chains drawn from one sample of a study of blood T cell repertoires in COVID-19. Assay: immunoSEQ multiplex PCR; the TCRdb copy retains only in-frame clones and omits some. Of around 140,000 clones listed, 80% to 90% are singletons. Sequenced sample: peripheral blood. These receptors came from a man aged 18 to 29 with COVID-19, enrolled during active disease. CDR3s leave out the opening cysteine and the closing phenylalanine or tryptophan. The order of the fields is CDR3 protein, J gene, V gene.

ASSPLGWGDTEAF | TRBJ1-1 | TRBV14
ASITDTQY | TRBJ2-3 | TRBV6-4
ASSPVGGLDNEQF | TRBJ2-1 | TRBV28
ASRGTGTDTQY | TRBJ2-3 | TRBV28
ASSIPSAGAQNEQF | TRBJ2-1 | TRBV19
ASSREREIDEQF | TRBJ2-1 | TRBV28
ASRQTSGGPNEQF | TRBJ2-1 | TRBV5-1
ATSDWGTSGNENEQF | TRBJ2-1 | TRBV24-1
ASRLNHPGQTYNEQF | TRBJ2-1 | TRBV27
ASSTRGSAAGANVLT | TRBJ2-6 | TRBV5-1
ASSGQGRSYNEQF | TRBJ2-1 | TRBV19
ASSVARNNEQF | TRBJ2-1 | TRBV9
ASSLVGRNPYEQY | TRBJ2-7 | TRBV7-2
ASSLAGGEGAYSYEQY | TRBJ2-7 | TRBV7-9
ASSQPDLDEQF | TRBJ2-1 | TRBV4-1
ASSLGSWGRAGQDEQF | TRBJ2-1 | TRBV28
SASSFGLLNYGYT | TRBJ1-2 | TRBV20-1
ASSPRRTSGRDTGELF | TRBJ2-2 | TRBV28
ASSEASGVWKGYT | TRBJ1-2 | TRBV2
ASSQIRDSETQY | TRBJ2-5 | TRBV3-1/TRBV3-2
ASSLGPSAADTQY | TRBJ2-3 | TRBV7-9
ASRHRDSNNSPLH | TRBJ1-6 | TRBV2
AISEPSGRAGDTQY | TRBJ2-3 | TRBV10-3
ASSLVSGRWAYEQY | TRBJ2-7 | TRBV28
ASRETGGHQPQH | TRBJ1-5 | TRBV3-1/TRBV3-2
ASSEDTGPDTQY | TRBJ2-3 | TRBV5-8
ASSPLGRGGQYNSPLH | TRBJ1-6 | TRBV5-5
ASSPYRGPYEQY | TRBJ2-7 | TRBV27
ASSILGQGPHQPQH | TRBJ1-5 | TRBV19
ASSPRTRVPLGGDNEQF | TRBJ2-1 | TRBV7-2
ASSLHLWKGAMAIQRSERETQY | TRBJ2-5 | TRBV28
ASSLIAREDTEAF | TRBJ1-1 | TRBV7-3
AISPRSSGRFGEQF | TRBJ2-1 | TRBV28
ASSHLPARRTDTQY | TRBJ2-3 | TRBV4-1
ASSPRGGRGADTQY | TRBJ2-3 | TRBV7-3
ASSPRDRLGGYT | TRBJ1-2 | TRBV9
ASRETGGTLEQF | TRBJ2-1 | TRBV2
ASTPEVSGNTIY | TRBJ1-3 | TRBV9
ASSWGEETQY | TRBJ2-5 | TRBV5-1
ASRRGGAGELF | TRBJ2-2 | TRBV5-1
ASSLGLAGHTDTQY | TRBJ2-3 | TRBV5-1
ASSYGLATGELF | TRBJ2-2 | TRBV6-2/TRBV6-3
ASSVNKLGTSAETLATQY | TRBJ2-3 | TRBV28
ASSLDGTGTDTQY | TRBJ2-3 | TRBV7-8
ASRGAIRVGELF | TRBJ2-2 | TRBV28
ASSQDGVYTDTQY | TRBJ2-3 | TRBV5-1
ASNPGTSIAGELF | TRBJ2-2 | TRBV3-1/TRBV3-2